This T cell receptor (beta chain) emerged from a study of blood T cells in healthy people across ages. The CDR3 totals 13 residues. Germline CDR1 reads LGHNA; CDR2 reads YSLEER. V was cut by 0 bases and J by 7 bases, with 8 bases left in between. A J-beta primer mix and a sample-barcoded 5' primer were used in a second PCR of about 7 to 12 cycles. Every sample gave at least 3 million paired-end reads containing CDR3. TCRdb fed the 5' RACE reads into MiXCR, producing one record per CDR3 protein. In the table there are some 700,000 distinct CDR3 sequences, roughly 43% of which are singletons. In regard to this clonotype: As yet, its antigen is unknown.

Study-level points and caveats: While age rose, TCR beta diversity per million T cells dropped in a roughly linear way. Naive T cell percentage by flow cytometry tracked strongly with beta diversity.

Sequenced material: blood. The rearrangement links TRBV4-3 to TRBJ2-3; no definite D call. This TCR was sampled from an older woman in good health. CDR3 DNA: TGCGCCAGCAGCCAAGATCCAGCATATACGCAGTATTTT. Translation gives CASSQDPAYTQYF.